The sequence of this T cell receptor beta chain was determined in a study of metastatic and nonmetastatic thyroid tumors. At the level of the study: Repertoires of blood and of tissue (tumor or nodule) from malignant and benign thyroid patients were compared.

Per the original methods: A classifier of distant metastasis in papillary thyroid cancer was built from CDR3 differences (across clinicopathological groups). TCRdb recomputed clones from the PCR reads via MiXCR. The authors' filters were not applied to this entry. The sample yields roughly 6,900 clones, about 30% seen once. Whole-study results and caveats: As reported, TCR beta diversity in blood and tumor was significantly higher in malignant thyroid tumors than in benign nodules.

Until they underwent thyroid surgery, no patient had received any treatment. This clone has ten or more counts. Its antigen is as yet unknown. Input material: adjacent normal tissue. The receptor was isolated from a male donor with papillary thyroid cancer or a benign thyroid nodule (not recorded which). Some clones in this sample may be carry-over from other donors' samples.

CDR3 in amino acids: CSAGGQTYEQYF. The CDR3 DNA reads TGCAGTGCTGGCGGACAGACCTACGAGCAGTACTTC. The chain has TRBV20-1 and TRBJ2-7; TRBD1 is a possible D gene (6 bases). Germline V gene sequence: CDR1 DFQATT, CDR2 SNEGSKA (reference sequence). The ends were cut back, 5 bases at V and 2 bases at J, with 10 bases in the middle. The CDR3 spans 12 residues.